Listed below are T cell receptor beta chains from one sample, sequenced in a study of CD8+ T cells in alopecia areata. Sequencing used immunoSEQ multiplex PCR; TCRdb keeps in-frame clones, though not all of them. The data contain around 140,000 clones, roughly 48% of them singletons. The sample comprised CD4+ T cells sorted from blood. Receptor source: a human donor with alopecia areata. The CDR3 runs from the conserved cysteine through the conserved F or W. The D gene is left open where the match is weak. Part of the rows lack a size; the others show once, few, many or a class for expanded clones.

abundance	d_gene	v_gene	j_gene	CDR3aa	CDR3nt
NA	NA	TRBV30	TRBJ2-3	CAWSRRGRTDTQYF	TGTGCCTGGAGTCGGAGGGGCCGCACAGATACGCAGTATTTT
NA	TRBD1	TRBV2	TRBJ1-1	CASRELDRQGTEAFF	TGTGCCAGCAGAGAGTTGGACAGGCAGGGGACTGAAGCTTTCTTT
NA	NA	TRBV7-2	TRBJ2-5	CASSSKPGHLGETQYF	TGTGCCAGCAGCTCCAAGCCGGGACACCTCGGAGAGACCCAGTACTTC
NA	TRBD2	TRBV9	TRBJ2-7	CASSVVASGNYEQYF	TGTGCCAGCAGCGTAGTGGCTAGCGGTAACTACGAGCAGTACTTC
few	TRBD2	TRBV29-1	TRBJ2-3	CSVRGLADSTDTQYF	TGCAGCGTTAGAGGACTAGCGGACAGCACAGATACGCAGTATTTT
NA	TRBD1	TRBV29-1	TRBJ1-1	CSGLTGSREAFF	TGCAGCGGTCTGACAGGGTCTCGTGAAGCTTTCTTT
NA	NA	TRBV5-1	TRBJ2-5	CASSLEGNTLATQYF	TGCGCCAGCAGCTTGGAGGGGAACACGCTGGCCACCCAGTACTTC
few	NA	TRBV4-1	TRBJ1-5	CASSQSENQPQHF	TGCGCCAGCAGCCAATCCGAGAATCAGCCCCAGCATTTT
NA	NA	TRBV6-1	TRBJ2-2	CASLRRSNTGELFF	TGTGCCAGCCTCAGGAGATCGAACACCGGGGAGCTGTTTTTT
NA	NA	TRBV2	TRBJ2-6	CASSARGARGANVLTF	TGTGCCAGCAGCGCACGTGGGGCACGTGGGGCCAACGTCCTGACTTTC
few	NA	TRBV18	TRBJ1-3	CASGRDWKNTIYF	TGTGCCAGCGGGCGAGACTGGAAGAACACCATATATTTT
NA	TRBD2	TRBV13	TRBJ2-1	CASRREDTYNEQFF	TGTGCCAGCAGGCGGGAGGACACCTACAATGAGCAGTTCTTC
NA	TRBD1	TRBV7-3	TRBJ2-1	CASSQTGGIEQFF	TGTGCCAGCTCCCAGACAGGGGGTATTGAGCAGTTCTTC
few	NA	TRBV27	TRBJ2-5	CASSLSETQYF	TGTGCCAGCAGTTTATCCGAGACCCAGTACTTC
NA	TRBD2	TRBV28	TRBJ2-7	CASRTGGGAYEQYF	TGTGCCAGCCGAACGGGAGGCGGTGCCTACGAGCAGTACTTC
few	NA	TRBV28	TRBJ1-4	CASRAEKLFF	TGTGCCAGCAGGGCAGAAAAACTGTTTTTT
NA	TRBD2	TRBV2	TRBJ2-7	CASRGLKTSGKLHEQYF	TGTGCCAGCAGGGGCTTGAAGACTAGCGGGAAGTTGCACGAGCAGTACTTC
few	TRBD1	TRBV19	TRBJ2-1	CASRITGALPIQVF	TGTGCCAGTAGGATTACAGGGGCTCTTCCCATTCAGGTCTTC
NA	NA	TRBV5-6	TRBJ2-5	CASSLVAAKETQYF	TGTGCCAGCAGCTTGGTGGCAGCAAAAGAGACCCAGTACTTC
NA	NA	TRBV28	TRBJ2-7	CASSLGTIYEQYF	TGTGCCAGCAGTTTAGGGACAATCTACGAGCAGTACTTC
NA	NA	TRBV5-1	TRBJ2-3	CASSTDYADTQYF	TGCGCCAGCAGCACGGACTACGCAGATACGCAGTATTTT
NA	TRBD1	TRBV6-5	TRBJ2-5	CASSYSAGTGRETQYF	TGTGCCAGCAGTTATTCCGCCGGGACAGGGAGGGAGACCCAGTACTTC
NA	NA	TRBV5-1	TRBJ2-3	CASSFTDTQYF	TGCGCCAGCAGCTTTACAGATACGCAGTATTTT
few	NA	TRBV29-1	TRBJ1-1	CSTGQPVLFF	TGCAGCACCGGACAGCCGGTTCTCTTCTTT
NA	TRBD2	TRBV29-1	TRBJ2-3	CSSGLAGVADTQYF	TGCAGCTCGGGACTAGCGGGAGTTGCAGATACGCAGTATTTT
NA	NA	TRBV9	TRBJ2-1	CASSVLDGRTNEQFF	TGTGCCAGCAGCGTTTTGGACGGGAGAACGAATGAGCAGTTCTTC
few	NA	TRBV18	TRBJ1-1	CASSPISGGTTEAFF	TGTGCCAGCTCACCAATCTCGGGGGGGACAACTGAAGCTTTCTTT
NA	NA	TRBV20-1	TRBJ2-3	CSARVTDTQYF	TGCAGTGCTAGAGTTACAGATACGCAGTATTTT
NA	TRBD1	TRBV5-6	TRBJ2-1	CASSGMTGVEQFF	TGTGCCAGCAGCGGTATGACAGGGGTTGAGCAGTTCTTC